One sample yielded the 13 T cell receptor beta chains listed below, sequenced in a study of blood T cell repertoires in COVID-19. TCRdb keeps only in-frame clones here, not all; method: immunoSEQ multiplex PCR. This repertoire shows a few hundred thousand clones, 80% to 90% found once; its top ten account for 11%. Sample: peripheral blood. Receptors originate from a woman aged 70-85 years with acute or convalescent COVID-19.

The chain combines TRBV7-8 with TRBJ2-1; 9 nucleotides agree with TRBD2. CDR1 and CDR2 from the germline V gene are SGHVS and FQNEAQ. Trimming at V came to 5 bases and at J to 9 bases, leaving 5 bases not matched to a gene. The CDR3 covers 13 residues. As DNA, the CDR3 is TGTGCCAGCAGCCGTAGCGGGGGAGGTGAGCAGTTCTTC. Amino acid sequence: CASSRSGGGEQFF.

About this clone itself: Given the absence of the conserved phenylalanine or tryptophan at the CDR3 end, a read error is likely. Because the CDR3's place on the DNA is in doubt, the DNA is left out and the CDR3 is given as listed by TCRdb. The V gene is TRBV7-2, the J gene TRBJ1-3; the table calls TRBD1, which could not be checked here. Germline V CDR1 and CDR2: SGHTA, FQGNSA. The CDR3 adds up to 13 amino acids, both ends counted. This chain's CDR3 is CASSLAYRDKIEV.

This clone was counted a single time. This CDR3 is CASSQGRQGVDYGYTF. Written as DNA, the CDR3 is TGTGCCAGTAGCCAGGGGAGACAGGGAGTCGACTATGGCTACACCTTC. V is TRBV19 and J is TRBJ1-2; 7 bases fit TRBD1. Germline CDR1 reads LNHDA; CDR2 reads SQIVND (reference sequence). With V trimmed by 6 bases and J by 3 bases, 13 bases remained unmatched. The CDR3 is made up of 16 amino acids.

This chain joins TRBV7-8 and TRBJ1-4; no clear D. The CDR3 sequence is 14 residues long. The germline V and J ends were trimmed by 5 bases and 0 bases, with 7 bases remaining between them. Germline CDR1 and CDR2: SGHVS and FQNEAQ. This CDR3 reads CASSRGATNEKLFF. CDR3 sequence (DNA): TGTGCCAGCAGCCGGGGAGCAACTAATGAAAAACTGTTTTTT.

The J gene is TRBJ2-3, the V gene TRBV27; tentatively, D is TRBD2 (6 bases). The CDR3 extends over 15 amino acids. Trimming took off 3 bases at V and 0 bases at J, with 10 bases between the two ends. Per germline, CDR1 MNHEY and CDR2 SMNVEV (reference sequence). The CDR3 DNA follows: TGTGCCAGCAGTTTGCGGGGAACTAGCACAGATACGCAGTATTTT. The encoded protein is CASSLRGTSTDTQYF.

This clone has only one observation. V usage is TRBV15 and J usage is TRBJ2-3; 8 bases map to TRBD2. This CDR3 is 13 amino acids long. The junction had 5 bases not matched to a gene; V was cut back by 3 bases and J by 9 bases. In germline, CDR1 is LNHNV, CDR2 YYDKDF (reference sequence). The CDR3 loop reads CATSRGGGSTQYF. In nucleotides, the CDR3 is TGTGCCACCAGCAGGGGCGGGGGGAGCACGCAGTATTTT.

DNA of the CDR3: TGTGCCATCAGTGAGGGACGTCAGACTAGGCAGCCCCAGCATTTT. Its translation: CAISEGRQTRQPQHF. The chain employs TRBV10-3 and TRBJ1-5; unclear D gene. V shed 2 bases and J shed 7 bases, with 15 bases lying between them. The CDR3 is made up of 15 amino acids. Germline assignment: CDR1 ENHRY and CDR2 SYGVKD.

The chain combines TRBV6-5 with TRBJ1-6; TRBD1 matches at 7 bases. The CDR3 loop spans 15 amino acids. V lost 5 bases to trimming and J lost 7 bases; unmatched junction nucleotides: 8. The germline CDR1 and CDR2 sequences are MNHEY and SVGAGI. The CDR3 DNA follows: TGTGCCAGCAGTACCGACAGGGCGGGAAATTCACCCCTCCACTTT. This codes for CASSTDRAGNSPLHF.

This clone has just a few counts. The CDR3 DNA reads TGTGCCAGCAGCACCGGAGGATCCGGTTGGGGCTACACCTTC. This sequence encodes CASSTGGSGWGYTF. V and J are TRBV7-9 and TRBJ1-2; D remains ambiguous. The CDR3 is made up of 14 amino acids. The germline gives CDR1 SEHNR, CDR2 FQNEAQ (reference sequence). Trimming stripped 5 bases from V and 8 bases from J, with 18 bases between.

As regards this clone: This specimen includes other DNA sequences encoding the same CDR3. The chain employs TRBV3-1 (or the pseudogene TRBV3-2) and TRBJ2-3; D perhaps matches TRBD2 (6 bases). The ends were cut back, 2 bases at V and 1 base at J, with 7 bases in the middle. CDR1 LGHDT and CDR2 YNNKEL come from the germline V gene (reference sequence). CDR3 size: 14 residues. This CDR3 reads CASSQRGGTDTQYF. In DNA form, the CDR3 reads TGTGCCAGCAGCCAACGCGGGGGCACAGATACGCAGTATTTT.

This CDR3 reads CASSQDRGSYEKLFF. In nucleotides, the CDR3 is TGTGCCAGCAGCCAAGACAGGGGGTCATATGAAAAACTGTTTTTT. V usage is TRBV3-1 (or the pseudogene TRBV3-2) and J usage is TRBJ1-4; the match to TRBD1 covers 7 bases. CDR3 length: 15 amino acids. Per germline, CDR1 LGHDT and CDR2 YNNKEL (reference sequence). With 0 bases clipped from V and 6 bases from J, the junction kept 4 bases outside the gene matches.

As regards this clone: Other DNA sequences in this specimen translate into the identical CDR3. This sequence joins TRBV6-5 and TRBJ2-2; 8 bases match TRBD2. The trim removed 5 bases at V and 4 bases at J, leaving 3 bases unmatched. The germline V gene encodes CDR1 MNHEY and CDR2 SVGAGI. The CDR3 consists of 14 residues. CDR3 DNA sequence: TGTGCCAGCAGTAGCGGGGGCGGCACCGGGGAGCTGTTTTTT. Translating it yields CASSSGGGTGELFF.

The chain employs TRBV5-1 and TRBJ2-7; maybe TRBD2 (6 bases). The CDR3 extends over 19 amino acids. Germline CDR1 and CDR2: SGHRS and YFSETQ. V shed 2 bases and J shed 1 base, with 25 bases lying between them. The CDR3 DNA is TGCGCCAGCAGCTTACCGGGACGGGCGACACTGGAGGGGTCCTACGAGCAGTACTTC. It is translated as CASSLPGRATLEGSYEQYF. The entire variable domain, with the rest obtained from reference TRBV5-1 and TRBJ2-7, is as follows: KAGVTQTPRYLIKTRGQQVTLSCSPISGHRSVSWYQQTPGQGLQFLFEYFSETQRNKGNFPGRFSGRQFSNSRSEMNVSTLELGDSALYLCASSLPGRATLEGSYEQYFGPGTRLTVT.